Sequencing of this T cell receptor beta chain was carried out in a study of T cell repertoires in cytomegalovirus infection. For the study at large: Matching HLA type, along with CMV infection, was indicated by public TCR beta signatures. The study, taken as a whole, reports: In two of eight donors, the top clonotype was HLA-C-restricted CMV-specific. The cumulative frequency of public TCR beta families identified carriers of CMV plus the relevant HLA.

Each CDR3 protein gets one entry after TCRdb re-called the reads with MiXCR. The table records approximately 250,000 distinct CDR3 sequences, 9% to 15% of them present only once. This clonotype was found many times. Its antigen is not identified. The CDR3 contains 14 residues. V shed 6 bases, J shed 3 bases, and the junction held 9 bases outside the gene matches. Germline V gene sequence: CDR1 SQVTM, CDR2 ANQGSEA. The sample taken for sequencing was PBMCs. The chain joins TRBV29-1 to TRBJ2-7, with 9 bases fitting TRBD1. This receptor was obtained from a human donor in good health (CMV status not recorded). Some clones in this sample may be carry-over from other donors' samples. CDR3 nucleotide sequence: TGCAGCGTCGGCTCCGGGACAGGGATCTACGAGCAGTACTTC. Protein product: CSVGSGTGIYEQYF.